Each of the 21 T cell receptor beta chains below was sequenced from the same sample in a study of graft-versus-host responses after intestinal transplantation. Here immunoSEQ multiplex PCR was the method, and the copy in TCRdb shows in-frame clones only, minus some. The sample yields 1,700 or so clones, roughly 40% seen once. Responder cells labeled with CFSE (around 200,000) were co-plated with irradiated stimulator cells labeled with violet dye (around 200,000). Sequenced here: alloreactive CD8+ T cells from a mixed lymphocyte reaction culture, sampled before transplantation. The sample's subset: CFSE-low proliferating T cells sorted from roughly six-day pre-transplant mixed lymphocyte reaction (GvH or HvG direction). The receptor source for this set is a human patient who was an organ donor for intestinal transplantation.

This clone was seen once. The chain joins TRBV29-1 to TRBJ1-2; D may be TRBD1 (5 bases). CDR1 is SQVTM, CDR2 ANQGSEA, per germline. The CDR3 loop spans 13 amino acids. The V end was cut by 4 bases, the J end by 6 bases, with 15 bases between. The chain's CDR3 is CSVVEGRLDGYTF. The CDR3 coding sequence is TGCAGCGTTGTAGAGGGGCGATTGGATGGCTACACCTTC.

This clone turned up a few times. The chain recombines TRBV7-2 with TRBJ2-1, with D possibly called TRBD1 or TRBD2 (6 bases each). Germline CDR1 is SGHTA and CDR2 is FQGNSA. The CDR3 consists of 15 residues. Trimming pared 1 base from V and 5 bases from J, leaving 12 bases between. The CDR3 DNA follows: TGTGCCAGCAGCTTAGTAGGGGGGCGAGACAATGAGCAGTTCTTC. Translating it yields CASSLVGGRDNEQFF.

The V call is TRBV6-5, the J call TRBJ1-1, with 7 bases matching TRBD1. The CDR3 runs 13 residues. V gave up 6 bases and J gave up 4 bases; unmatched junction bases: 5. Germline values: CDR1 MNHEY, CDR2 SVGAGI. CDR3 residues: CASRQGGGTEAFF. As DNA, the CDR3 is TGTGCCAGCAGGCAGGGGGGCGGCACTGAAGCTTTCTTT.

V gene TRBV4-3 combines with J gene TRBJ2-7, with 8 bases identical to TRBD1. The CDR3 has 13 amino acids. Germline V gene sequence: CDR1 LGHNA, CDR2 YSLEER. J gave up 3 bases and V 6 bases, and 4 bases lay outside the gene matches. CDR3 sequence: CASRGTGDYEQYF. The CDR3 coding sequence is TGCGCCAGCAGGGGGACAGGAGACTACGAGCAGTACTTC.

V and J are TRBV27 and TRBJ2-7, with no clear D. The V end lost 3 bases, the J end lost 2 bases, and 8 bases lay between the germline ends. Per germline, CDR1 MNHEY and CDR2 SMNVEV (reference sequence). This CDR3 spans 13 amino acids. CDR3 region: CASSFGPTYEQYF. CDR3 nucleotide sequence: TGTGCCAGCAGTTTCGGTCCAACCTACGAGCAGTACTTC.

As for this clone: One end of the junction varies from germline; a read error may be responsible. This chain connects TRBV6-6 to TRBJ2-7; 8 bases align to TRBD1. The CDR3 extends over 15 amino acids. Germline CDR1 and CDR2: MNHNY and SVGAGI (reference sequence). In nucleotides, the CDR3 is TGTGCCAGCAGTTACGCACCAGGGGGCTCCGACGAGCAGTACTTC. Its translation is CASSYAPGGSDEQYF.

In its sample, this clone was seen a few times. The chain links TRBV19 to TRBJ2-1; D perhaps matches TRBD2 (8 bases). The CDR3 loop spans 14 amino acids. V was cut by 7 bases and J by 6 bases, with 16 bases left in between. Germline CDR1 LNHDA, CDR2 SQIVND (reference sequence). CDR3 protein: CASTGRGPFNEQFF. The CDR3 nucleotides are TGTGCCAGTACCGGGAGGGGGCCGTTCAATGAGCAGTTCTTC.

The rearrangement joins TRBV13 to TRBJ2-3; D unresolved. Trimming shortened V by 3 bases and J by 0 bases, and 7 bases separated the two germline ends. The CDR3 totals 14 residues. Germline values: CDR1 PRHDT, CDR2 FYEKMQ (reference sequence). CDR3 in amino acids: CASSLGLSTDTQYF. DNA for the CDR3: TGTGCCAGCAGCTTGGGCCTTAGCACAGATACGCAGTATTTT.

The V and J genes are TRBV19 and TRBJ2-3; D unclear. V dropped 3 bases and J dropped 0 bases, with 22 bases sitting between them. The CDR3 is 19 residues long. The germline V gene encodes CDR1 LNHDA and CDR2 SQIVND (reference sequence). CDR3 protein: CASSITPPGLRPSTDTQYF. The CDR3 bases are TGTGCCAGTAGTATCACTCCCCCGGGCTTACGACCTAGCACAGATACGCAGTATTTT.

The chain links TRBV11-2 to TRBJ2-1, with TRBD1 identical over 9 bases. CDR3 length equals 15 residues. Germline CDR1 reads SGHAT; CDR2 reads FQNNGV. The V segment lost 5 bases and the J segment 8 bases; nucleotides outside the gene matches: 10. CDR3 nucleotide sequence: TGTGCCAGCAGCACCCGGGACAGGGCCTGGTATGAGCAGTTCTTC. This gives the protein CASSTRDRAWYEQFF.

This chain joins TRBV6-8 and TRBJ2-1; D gene ambiguous. This CDR3 contains 11 residues. CDR1 is MNHGY, CDR2 SAAAGT, per germline. V shed 2 bases and J shed 7 bases, with 3 bases lying between them. CDR3 region: CASSYGNEQFF. The CDR3 nucleotides read TGTGCCAGCAGTTACGGTAATGAGCAGTTCTTC.

The chain is built from TRBV11-3 and TRBJ1-2; 10 nucleotides agree with TRBD1. There are 17 residues in the CDR3. Germline V gene data show CDR1 as SGHNT and CDR2 as YENEEA. Trimming cost V 1 base and J 4 bases; bases outside gene matches: 9. This CDR3 is CASSLVGVDRGAYGYTF. The DNA for the CDR3 is TGTGCCAGCAGCTTAGTAGGGGTGGACAGGGGGGCCTATGGCTACACCTTC.

V is TRBV6-5 and J is TRBJ2-1; D is unclear. Trimming took 4 bases from V and 6 from J, leaving 10 bases between them. CDR3 size: 13 residues. The germline gives CDR1 MNHEY, CDR2 SVGAGI. CDR3: CASSFSRTNEQFF. The CDR3 nucleotides are TGTGCCAGCAGTTTTAGTAGGACCAATGAGCAGTTCTTC.

This clone is large (0.1 to 1%). The chain employs TRBV27 and TRBJ2-7; TRBD1 aligns across 8 bases. This CDR3 is 15 amino acids long. The J segment lost 3 bases and the V segment lost 5 bases, leaving 9 bases of the junction unmatched. Germline V gene sequence: CDR1 MNHEY, CDR2 SMNVEV (reference sequence). The CDR3 reads CASSSTGTGHYEQYF. DNA for the CDR3: TGTGCCAGCAGTAGTACCGGGACAGGCCACTACGAGCAGTACTTC.

By share, this clone ranks as large. V and J are TRBV4-1 and TRBJ2-7, with 12 bases fitting TRBD1. This CDR3 is built from 15 residues. Germline lookup yields CDR1 MGHRA and CDR2 YSYEKL. Unmatched junction bases numbered 3, after V lost 2 bases and J lost 4 bases. This CDR3 reads CASSQPGQGAYEQYF. CDR3 DNA: TGCGCCAGCAGCCAACCGGGACAGGGGGCATACGAGCAGTACTTC.

The CDR3 coding sequence is TGTGCCAGCAGCTTAGGAGCACTCCCCTATGGCTACACCTTC. Protein: CASSLGALPYGYTF. J is TRBJ1-2 and V is TRBV7-3; D is uncertain. The CDR3 consists of 14 residues. Trimming stripped 2 bases from V and 4 bases from J, with 11 bases between. Germline V gives CDR1 SGHTA, CDR2 FQGTGA.

The chain uses TRBV11-2 and TRBJ1-1; no reliable D call. Germline CDR1 SGHAT, CDR2 FQNNGV. The CDR3 length is 16 residues. Deletions cut 5 bases from V and 1 base from J, with 17 bases between. CDR3 DNA sequence: TGTGCCAGCAGCGTTGCCCAGGAAAACGGGAACACTGAAGCTTTCTTT. Encoded protein: CASSVAQENGNTEAFF.

The V gene is TRBV11-2, the J gene TRBJ1-1; D might be TRBD1 (6 bases). The V end was cut by 3 bases, the J end by 1 base, with 15 bases between. This CDR3 is 16 amino acids long. The germline V gene has CDR1 SGHAT and CDR2 FQNNGV. The CDR3 DNA sequence: TGTGCCAGCAGCTTCGCCAGGGGAAGGGGGAACACTGAAGCTTTCTTT. It encodes CASSFARGRGNTEAFF.

The V gene is TRBV19, the J gene TRBJ2-1; possibly TRBD1 for D (5 bases). The germline V gene has CDR1 LNHDA and CDR2 SQIVND (reference sequence). CDR3 length: 14 residues. Between the trimmed V and J ends, which lost 2 bases and 4 bases, there was a span of 9 bases. DNA of the CDR3: TGTGCCAGTAGTATACCTAGACAGTACAATGAGCAGTTCTTC. Protein: CASSIPRQYNEQFF.

V gene TRBV6-5 combines with J gene TRBJ1-6; possible D gene TRBD1, 5 bases. The CDR3 runs 14 residues. The V end lost 5 bases, the J end lost 7 bases, and 12 bases lay between the germline ends. Germline V gives CDR1 MNHEY, CDR2 SVGAGI. The CDR3 spells CASSEGRANSPLHF. In DNA form, the CDR3 reads TGTGCCAGCAGTGAGGGCAGGGCCAATTCACCCCTCCACTTT.

The rearrangement links TRBV6-5 to TRBJ2-3; D perhaps matches TRBD2 (6 bases). Trimming cost V 6 bases and J 2 bases, with 9 bases left between them. There are 13 residues in the CDR3. The V gene's germline CDR1 is MNHEY and CDR2 SVGAGI. CDR3 in amino acids: CASRRGYTDTQYF. CDR3 in DNA: TGTGCCAGCAGACGGGGGTACACAGATACGCAGTATTTT.